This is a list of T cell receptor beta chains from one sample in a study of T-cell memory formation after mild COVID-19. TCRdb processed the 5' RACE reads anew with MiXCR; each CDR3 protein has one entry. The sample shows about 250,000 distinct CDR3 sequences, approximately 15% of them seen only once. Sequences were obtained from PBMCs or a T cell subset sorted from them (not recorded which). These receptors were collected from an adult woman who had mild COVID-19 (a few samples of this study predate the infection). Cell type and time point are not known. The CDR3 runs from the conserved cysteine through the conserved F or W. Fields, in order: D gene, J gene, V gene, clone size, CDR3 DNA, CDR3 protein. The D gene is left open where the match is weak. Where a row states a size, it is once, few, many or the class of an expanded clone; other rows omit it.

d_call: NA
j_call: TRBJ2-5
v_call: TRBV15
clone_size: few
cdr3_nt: TGTGCCACCGGCCGGGAAGCTAAAGTGGCCGAAGAGACCCAGTACTTC
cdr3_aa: CATGREAKVAEETQYF

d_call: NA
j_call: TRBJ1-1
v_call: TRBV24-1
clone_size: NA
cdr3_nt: TGTGCCACCCCTCGGGAACAGGAGGACACTGAAGCTTTCTTT
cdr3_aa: CATPREQEDTEAFF

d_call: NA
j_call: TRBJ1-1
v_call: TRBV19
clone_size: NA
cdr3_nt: TGTGCCAGTAGTATGACCAGGGGCCCAACTGAAGCTTTCTTT
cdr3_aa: CASSMTRGPTEAFF

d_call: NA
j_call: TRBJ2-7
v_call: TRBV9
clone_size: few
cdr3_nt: TGTGCCAGCAGTCCGGACAGTAAGTACGAGCAGTACTTC
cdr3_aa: CASSPDSKYEQYF

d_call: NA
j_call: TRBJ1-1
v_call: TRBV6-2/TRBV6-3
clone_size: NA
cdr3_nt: TGTGCCAGTGCACCCCTCCGGGACATGAACACTGAAGCTTTCTTT
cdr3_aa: CASAPLRDMNTEAFF

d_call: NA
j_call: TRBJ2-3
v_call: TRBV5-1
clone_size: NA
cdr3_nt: TGCGCCAGCAGCTGGGACTTCAGCACAGATACGCAGTATTTT
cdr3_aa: CASSWDFSTDTQYF

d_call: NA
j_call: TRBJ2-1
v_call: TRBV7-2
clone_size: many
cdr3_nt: TGTGCCAGCAGCTTAGAGGGGACTGGGGGCAGGAGTGGAGTCTTC
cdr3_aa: CASSLEGTGGRSGVF

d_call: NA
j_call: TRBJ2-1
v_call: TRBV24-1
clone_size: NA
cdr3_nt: TGTGCCACCAGTGATGCTATTATTGATGAGCAGTTCTTC
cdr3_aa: CATSDAIIDEQFF

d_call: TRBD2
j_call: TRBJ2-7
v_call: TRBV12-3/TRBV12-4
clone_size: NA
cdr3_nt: TGTGCCAGCAGGGGTTACACGGGGGGCGAGCAGTACTTC
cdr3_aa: CASRGYTGGEQYF

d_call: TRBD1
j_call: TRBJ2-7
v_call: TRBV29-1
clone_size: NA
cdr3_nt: TGCAGCGTTGTCCGACAGGGCTACGAGCAGTACTTC
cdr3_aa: CSVVRQGYEQYF

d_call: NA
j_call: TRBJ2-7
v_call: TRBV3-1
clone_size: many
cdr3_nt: TGTGCCAGCAGCCAAGGGGGACATTCATCGCAGTACTTC
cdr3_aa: CASSQGGHSSQYF

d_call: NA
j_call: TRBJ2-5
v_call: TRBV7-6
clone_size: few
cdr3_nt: TGTGCCAGCAGCCAAAACGTTCTGGGAGAAGAGACCCAGTACTTC
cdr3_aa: CASSQNVLGEETQYF

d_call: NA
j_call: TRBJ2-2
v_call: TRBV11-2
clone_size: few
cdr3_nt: TGTGCCAGCAGCTTAAACAGGGCCGGGGAGCTGTTTTTT
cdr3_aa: CASSLNRAGELFF

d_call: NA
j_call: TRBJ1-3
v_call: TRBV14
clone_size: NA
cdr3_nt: TGTGCCAGCAGCCCCCGGTGGGGAATAGGATTAAGCTCTGGAAACACCATATATTTT
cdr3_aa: CASSPRWGIGLSSGNTIYF

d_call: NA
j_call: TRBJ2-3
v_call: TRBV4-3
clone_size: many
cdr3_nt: TGCGCCAGCAGCCAAGAAAGAGGGTCGAGTCTGGATACGCAGTATTTT
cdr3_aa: CASSQERGSSLDTQYF

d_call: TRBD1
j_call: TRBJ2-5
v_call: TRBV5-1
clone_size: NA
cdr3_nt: TGCGCCGGCAGCCAACAGGGGGAGACCCAGTACTTC
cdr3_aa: CAGSQQGETQYF

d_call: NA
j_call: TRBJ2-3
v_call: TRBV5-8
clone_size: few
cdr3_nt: TGTGCCAGCAGCTTGGAAGCGGCGAGCACAGATACGCAGTATTTT
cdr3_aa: CASSLEAASTDTQYF

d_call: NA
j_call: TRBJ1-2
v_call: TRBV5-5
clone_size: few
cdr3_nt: TGTGCCAGCAGCTTAACAAAGGCTAACTATGGCTACACCTTC
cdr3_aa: CASSLTKANYGYTF

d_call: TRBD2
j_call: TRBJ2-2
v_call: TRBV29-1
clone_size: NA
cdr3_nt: TGCAGCGTTGGGGCAGCGGGGGGGCCAGTCACCGGGGAGCTGTTTTTT
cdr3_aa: CSVGAAGGPVTGELFF

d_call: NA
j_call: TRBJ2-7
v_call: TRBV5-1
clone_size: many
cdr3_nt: TGCGCCAGCAGCTTGACAGGGCAAAGCGAGCAGTACTTC
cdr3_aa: CASSLTGQSEQYF

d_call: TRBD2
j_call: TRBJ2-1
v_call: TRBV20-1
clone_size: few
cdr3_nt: TGCAGTGCTCCGACTAGCGGGCTGACCTACAATGAGCAGTTCTTC
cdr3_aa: CSAPTSGLTYNEQFF

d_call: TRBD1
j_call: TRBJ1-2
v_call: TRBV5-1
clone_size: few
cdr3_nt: TGCGCCAGCAGCGCATTACAGGGGGACTATGGCTACACCTTC
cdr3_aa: CASSALQGDYGYTF

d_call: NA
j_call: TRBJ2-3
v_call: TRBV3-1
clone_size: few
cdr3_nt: TGTGCCAGCAGCCAAGATGCGGTTGCGGGAATGCAGTATTTT
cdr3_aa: CASSQDAVAGMQYF

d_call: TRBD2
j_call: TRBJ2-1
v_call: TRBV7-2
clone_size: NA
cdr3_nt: TGTGCCAGCAGCTTGGCCCGGACTAGCGGGAGTTTCTTC
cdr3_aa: CASSLARTSGSFF

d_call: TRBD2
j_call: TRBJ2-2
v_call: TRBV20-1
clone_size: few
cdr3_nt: TGCAGTGCTAGAGTTTCTAGCGGCACCGGGGAGCTGTTTTTT
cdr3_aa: CSARVSSGTGELFF

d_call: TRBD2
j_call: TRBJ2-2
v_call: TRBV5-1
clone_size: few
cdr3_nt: TGCGCCAGCAGCTTAGAGGGAGGGCGCACCGGGGAGCTGTTTTTT
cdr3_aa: CASSLEGGRTGELFF

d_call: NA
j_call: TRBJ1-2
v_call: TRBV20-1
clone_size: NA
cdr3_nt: TGCAGTGCCACCCCGCGGGCGGCTGGCTACACCTTC
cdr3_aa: CSATPRAAGYTF

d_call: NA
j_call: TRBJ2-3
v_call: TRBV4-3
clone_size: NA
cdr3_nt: TGCGCCAGCAGACGGGACCCGGGTCAGACAGATACGCAGTATTTT
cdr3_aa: CASRRDPGQTDTQYF

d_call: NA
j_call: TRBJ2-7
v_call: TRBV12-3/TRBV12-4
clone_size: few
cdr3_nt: TGTGCCAGCAGTTTAACAGGGTCGTCCGAGCAGTACTTC
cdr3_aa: CASSLTGSSEQYF

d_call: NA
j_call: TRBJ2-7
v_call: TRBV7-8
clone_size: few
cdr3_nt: TGTGCCAGCAGGTTTGGCAGGGCGGAATACGAGCAGTACTTC
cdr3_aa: CASRFGRAEYEQYF

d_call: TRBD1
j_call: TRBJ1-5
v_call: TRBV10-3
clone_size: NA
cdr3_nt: TGTGCCATCAGTCCGATGGACAGGGGTCAGCCCCAGCATTTT
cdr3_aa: CAISPMDRGQPQHF

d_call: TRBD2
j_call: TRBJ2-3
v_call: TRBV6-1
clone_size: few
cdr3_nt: TGTGCCAGCAGTGAAGGCGGGGGGGCGGATACGCAGTATTTT
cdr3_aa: CASSEGGGADTQYF

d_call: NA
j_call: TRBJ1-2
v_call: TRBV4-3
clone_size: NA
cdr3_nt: TGCGCCAGCAGCCAAGATTCTCGGGGGGGCGATGGCTACACCTTC
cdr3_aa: CASSQDSRGGDGYTF

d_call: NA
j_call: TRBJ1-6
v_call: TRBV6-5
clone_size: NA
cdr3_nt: TGTGCCAGCAGTTACGAAGGCAGGGTAAACTCACCCCTCCACTTT
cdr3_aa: CASSYEGRVNSPLHF

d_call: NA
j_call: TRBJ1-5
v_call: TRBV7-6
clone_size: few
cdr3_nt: TGTGCCAGCAGCTTCGGTAGCGGGGTAAATCAGCCCCAGCATTTT
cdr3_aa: CASSFGSGVNQPQHF

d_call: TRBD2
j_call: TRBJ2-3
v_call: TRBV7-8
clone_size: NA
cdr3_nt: TGTGCCAGCAGCTTAAGGTTCTCCCTTGCGGGGGAAAGGTTGAGAGATACGCAGTATTTT
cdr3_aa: CASSLRFSLAGERLRDTQYF

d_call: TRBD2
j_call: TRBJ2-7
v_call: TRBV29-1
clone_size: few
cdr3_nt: TGCAGCGTTTTACCGGGACTAGCGGGACTCGAGCAGTACTTC
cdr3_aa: CSVLPGLAGLEQYF